The 18 T cell receptor beta chains listed next were all sequenced from one sample in a study of blood T cell repertoires in COVID-19 (dated by TCRdb to about 2020). The library was prepared using the immunoSEQ multiplex PCR assay. TCRdb re-hosts the immuneACCESS table, in-frame sequences only. Its copies lack some clones; in the studies checked, an unresolved V gene accounts for under half of them, and the cause for the rest is not known. This sample holds approximately 300,000 clones; less than 85% were observed only once. The ten largest account for about 1.9% of the sample. Sequencing used PBMCs or T cells enriched from blood (not recorded which). The receptors stem from a woman aged 30 to 39 who had been exposed to COVID-19.

Only a few counts were recorded for this clone. The V gene is TRBV14, the J gene TRBJ2-2; TRBD2 agrees at 11 bases. Germline trimming cut 4 bases from V and 2 bases from J; bases unmatched to any gene: 3. CDR1 is SGHDN, CDR2 FVKESK, per germline. The CDR3 loop spans 16 amino acids. CDR3 sequence: CASSRGLAGNTGELFF. CDR3 coding DNA: TGTGCCAGCAGCCGAGGACTAGCGGGTAACACCGGGGAGCTGTTTTTT.

The V gene is TRBV24-1, the J gene TRBJ2-3; possible D gene TRBD2, 5 bases. CDR1 and CDR2 (germline): KGHDR, SFDVKD. The CDR3 covers 13 residues. Trimming removed 4 bases at V and 5 bases at J, with 9 bases between. The CDR3 DNA follows: TGTGCCACCAGTGAGGAGGCGTTAGATACGCAGTATTTT. Translation: CATSEEALDTQYF.

The chain couples TRBV5-6 to TRBJ2-7; D may be TRBD1 (6 bases). Germline V gives CDR1 SGHDT, CDR2 YYEEEE. V lost 5 bases to trimming and J lost 0 bases, with 21 bases between them. The CDR3 is 17 residues long. The CDR3 is CASSYWVGDTSSYEQYF. The CDR3 bases are TGTGCCAGCAGTTATTGGGTGGGGGACACCTCCTCCTACGAGCAGTACTTC.

This clone was picked up one time. This chain connects TRBV10-3 to TRBJ1-6; D unresolved. From germline, CDR1 is ENHRY and CDR2 SYGVKD. This CDR3 has 15 residues. The V end lost 0 bases, the J end lost 4 bases, and 7 bases lay between the germline ends. CDR3 nucleotides: TGTGCCATCAGTGAGTCAGGAGGGTATAATTCACCCCTCCACTTT. Translated, it gives CAISESGGYNSPLHF.

This chain connects TRBV4-1 to TRBJ2-3, with D maybe TRBD2 (6 bases). The V gene's germline CDR1 is MGHRA and CDR2 YSYEKL. Trimming cost V 1 base and J 1 base, with 18 bases left between them. The CDR3 runs 18 residues. The CDR3 DNA follows: TGCGCCAGCAGCCAAGTAGGAGGGATCGGGACTCGCACAGATACGCAGTATTTT. This encodes CASSQVGGIGTRTDTQYF.

The V and J genes are TRBV6-2 or TRBV6-3 and TRBJ1-5; 8 bases are a match to TRBD1. Trimming removed 5 bases from V and 3 bases from J; junction bases left unmatched: 3. Germline lookup yields CDR1 MNHEY and CDR2 SVGEGT. The CDR3 has 14 amino acids. CDR3 DNA sequence: TGTGCCAGCAGTGGACAGGGTTTCAATCAGCCCCAGCATTTT. Protein product: CASSGQGFNQPQHF.

The V gene is TRBV30, the J gene TRBJ2-7, with D uncertain. V lost 3 bases, J lost 4 bases, and 16 bases lay in between. The CDR3 sequence is 14 residues long. Per germline, CDR1 GTSNPN and CDR2 SVGIG (reference sequence). CDR3 nucleotide sequence: TGTGCCTGGAGCCAGTACCCACCGCCATACGAGCAGTACTTC. This encodes CAWSQYPPPYEQYF.

This chain uses TRBV28 with TRBJ1-4; D unresolved. CDR1 is MDHEN and CDR2 is SYDVKM in the germline V gene. V lost 8 bases, J lost 8 bases, and 21 bases lay in between. The CDR3 length is 15 residues. The CDR3 DNA sequence: TGTGCCAGCGATTCGAGGGTGGGCGCCCGGGAAAAACTGTTTTTT. Its translation: CASDSRVGAREKLFF.

The V and J genes are TRBV30 and TRBJ1-2; 7 positions match TRBD1. The CDR3 length is 15 residues. The germline CDR1 and CDR2 sequences are GTSNPN and SVGIG (reference sequence). The ends lost 2 bases at V and 3 bases at J; junction bases unmatched: 9. Here the CDR3 reads CAWSPRQGWDYGYTF. The CDR3 DNA reads TGTGCCTGGAGTCCCCGACAGGGATGGGACTATGGCTACACCTTC.

The chain joins TRBV3-1 (or the pseudogene TRBV3-2) to TRBJ1-2; the match to TRBD1 covers 7 bases. The germline gives CDR1 LGHDT, CDR2 YNNKEL (reference sequence). The CDR3 extends over 19 amino acids. V trimming: 0 bases; J trimming: 2 bases; junction bases outside the gene matches: 15. The CDR3 DNA sequence: TGTGCCAGCAGCCAAGAAGGACCCGGGACAGACAAGTTAAACTATGGCTACACCTTC. This codes for CASSQEGPGTDKLNYGYTF.

The gene calls are TRBV4-1 and TRBJ2-1; 9 bases align to TRBD2. Germline V CDR1 and CDR2: MGHRA, YSYEKL. Trimming cost V 5 bases and J 3 bases; bases outside gene matches: 8. The CDR3 runs 16 residues. CDR3 in DNA: TGCGCCAGCAGCAGGGTAGCGGGAGCGAACTACAATGAGCAGTTCTTC. Translating gives CASSRVAGANYNEQFF.

The CDR3 bases are TGCGCCAGCAGCCAAGATAAGGTTAGCGAGGGATGGAACATTCAGTACTTC. It encodes CASSQDKVSEGWNIQYF. The J gene is TRBJ2-4, the V gene TRBV4-3; tentative D call: TRBD2 (5 bases). CDR3 length: 17 amino acids. V dropped 0 bases and J dropped 7 bases, with 19 bases sitting between them. CDR1 and CDR2 (germline): LGHNA, YSLEER.

The V gene is TRBV15, the J gene TRBJ2-1, with 12 nucleotides matching TRBD2. The CDR3 sequence is 19 residues long. V was pared by 4 bases and J by 4 bases, with 14 bases of the junction left unmatched. Germline V gene lookup returns CDR1 LNHNV and CDR2 YYDKDF (reference sequence). CDR3 coding DNA: TGTGCCACCAGCACGACTAGCGGGGGAACCGGAGTCAAGTACAATGAGCAGTTCTTC. It specifies CATSTTSGGTGVKYNEQFF.

This chain joins TRBV5-4 and TRBJ1-1; 10 positions agree with TRBD1. Germline CDR1 reads SGHNT; CDR2 reads YYREEE (reference sequence). CDR3 length: 15 residues. The V and J ends lost 4 bases and 1 base, in that order; junction bases with no gene match: 4. The CDR3 DNA is TGTGCCAGCAGCCCCCGGACAGGGGGGAACACTGAAGCTTTCTTT. Translation: CASSPRTGGNTEAFF.

This rearrangement joins TRBV12-3 or TRBV12-4 to TRBJ1-1, with D perhaps TRBD1 (6 bases). The CDR3 loop spans 11 amino acids. V was trimmed by 2 bases and J by 8 bases, leaving 6 bases between them. The CDR3 nucleotides read TGTGCCAGCAGTTTACAGGGGGAAGCTTTCTTT. This encodes CASSLQGEAFF.

This clone was recorded a few times. J is TRBJ1-6 and V is TRBV4-2, with D uncertain. Trimming cost V 1 base and J 7 bases, with 8 bases left between them. The CDR3 length is 14 residues. Germline V gives CDR1 LGHNA, CDR2 YNFKEQ. The CDR3 bases are TGTGCCAGCAGCCAAGCCGTCAGGAATTCACCCCTCCACTTT. It yields the protein CASSQAVRNSPLHF.

The rearrangement links TRBV28 to TRBJ2-1, with D unresolved. V lost 5 bases and J lost 0, with 11 bases in between. The CDR3 length is 15 residues. Germline-derived CDR1 and CDR2 are MDHEN and SYDVKM. The CDR3 here is CASSPISSSYNEQFF. The CDR3 DNA reads as TGTGCCAGCAGTCCCATTTCTAGCTCCTACAATGAGCAGTTCTTC.

The chain employs TRBV11-2 and TRBJ1-6; 8 bases are shared with TRBD1. Germline V lookup: CDR1 SGHAT, CDR2 FQNNGV. The CDR3 contains 14 residues. V shed 6 bases, J shed 10 bases, and the junction held 8 bases outside the gene matches. This CDR3 reads CASRLQGVGSPLHF. Here the CDR3 DNA reads TGTGCCAGCAGATTACAGGGGGTTGGATCACCCCTCCACTTT.